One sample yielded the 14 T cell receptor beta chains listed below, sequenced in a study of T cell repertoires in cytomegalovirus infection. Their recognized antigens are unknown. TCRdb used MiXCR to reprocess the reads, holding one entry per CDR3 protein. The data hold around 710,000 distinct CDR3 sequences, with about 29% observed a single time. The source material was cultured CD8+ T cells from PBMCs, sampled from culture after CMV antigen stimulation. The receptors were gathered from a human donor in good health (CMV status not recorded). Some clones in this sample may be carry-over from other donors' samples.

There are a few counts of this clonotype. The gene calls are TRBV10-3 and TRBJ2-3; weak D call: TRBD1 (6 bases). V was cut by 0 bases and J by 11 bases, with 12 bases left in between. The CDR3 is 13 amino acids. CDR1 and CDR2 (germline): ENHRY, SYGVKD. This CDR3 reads CAISESGTKRQYF. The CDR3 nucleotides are TGTGCCATCAGTGAGTCGGGGACAAAAAGGCAGTATTTT.

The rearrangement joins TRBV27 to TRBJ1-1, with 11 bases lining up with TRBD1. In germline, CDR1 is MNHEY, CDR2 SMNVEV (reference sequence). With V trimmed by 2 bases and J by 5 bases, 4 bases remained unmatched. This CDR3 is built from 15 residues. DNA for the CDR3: TGTGCCAGCAGTTTAGCAGGGACAGGGGGGACTGAAGCTTTCTTT. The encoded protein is CASSLAGTGGTEAFF.

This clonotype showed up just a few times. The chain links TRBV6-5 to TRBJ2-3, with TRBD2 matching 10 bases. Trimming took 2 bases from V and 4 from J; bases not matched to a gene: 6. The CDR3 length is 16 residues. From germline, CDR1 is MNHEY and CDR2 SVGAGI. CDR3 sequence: CASSYGAGGQSDTQYF. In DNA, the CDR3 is TGTGCCAGCAGTTACGGAGCGGGGGGGCAATCAGATACGCAGTATTTT.

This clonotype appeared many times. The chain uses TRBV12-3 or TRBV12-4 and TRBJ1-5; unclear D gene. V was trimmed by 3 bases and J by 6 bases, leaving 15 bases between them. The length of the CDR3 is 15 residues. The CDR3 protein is CASSLGSPRSQPQHF. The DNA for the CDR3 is TGTGCCAGCAGTTTGGGCTCACCGAGGAGTCAGCCCCAGCATTTT.

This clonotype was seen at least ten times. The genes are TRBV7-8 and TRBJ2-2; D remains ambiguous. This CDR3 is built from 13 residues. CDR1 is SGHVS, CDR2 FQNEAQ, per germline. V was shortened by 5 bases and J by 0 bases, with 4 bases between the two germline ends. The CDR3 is CASSPANTGELFF. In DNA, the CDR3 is TGTGCCAGCAGCCCAGCGAACACCGGGGAGCTGTTTTTT.

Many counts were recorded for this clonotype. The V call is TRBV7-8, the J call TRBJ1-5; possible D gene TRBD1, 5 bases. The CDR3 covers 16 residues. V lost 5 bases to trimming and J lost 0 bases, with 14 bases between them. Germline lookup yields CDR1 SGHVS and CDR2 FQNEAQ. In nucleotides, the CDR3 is TGTGCCAGCAGCGAAGACAGCCTGTATAGCAATCAGCCCCAGCATTTT. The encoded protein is CASSEDSLYSNQPQHF. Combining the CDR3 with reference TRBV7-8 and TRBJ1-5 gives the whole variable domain GAGVSQSPRYKVAKRGQDVALRCDPISGHVSLFWYQQALGQGPEFLTYFQNEAQLDKSGLPSDRFFAERPEGSVSTLKIQRTQQEDSAVYLCASSEDSLYSNQPQHFGDGTRLSIL.

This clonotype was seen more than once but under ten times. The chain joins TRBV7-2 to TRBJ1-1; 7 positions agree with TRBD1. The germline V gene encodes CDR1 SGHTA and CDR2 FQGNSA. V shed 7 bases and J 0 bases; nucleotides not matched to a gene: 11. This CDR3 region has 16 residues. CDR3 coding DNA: TGTGCCAGCACCCAACTGGACAGGAGTTTGAACACTGAAGCTTTCTTT. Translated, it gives CASTQLDRSLNTEAFF. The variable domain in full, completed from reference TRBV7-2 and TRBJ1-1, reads GAGVSQSPSNKVTEKGKDVELRCDPISGHTALYWYRQSLGQGLEFLIYFQGNSAPDKSGLPSDRFSAERTGGSVSTLTIQRTQQEDSAVYLCASTQLDRSLNTEAFFGQGTRLTVV.

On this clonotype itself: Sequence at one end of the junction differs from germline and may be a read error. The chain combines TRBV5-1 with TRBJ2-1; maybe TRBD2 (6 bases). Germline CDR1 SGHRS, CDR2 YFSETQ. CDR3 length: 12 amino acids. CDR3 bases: TGCGCCAGCGGCACCTTCGAGGAGCGGGTAGTGTTC. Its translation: CASGTFEERVVF. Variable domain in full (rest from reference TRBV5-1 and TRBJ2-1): KAGVTQTPRYLIKTRGQQVTLSCSPISGHRSVSWYQQTPGQGLQFLFEYFSETQRNKGNFPGRFSGRQFSNSRSEMNVSTLELGDSALYLCASGTFEERVVFGPGTRLTVL.

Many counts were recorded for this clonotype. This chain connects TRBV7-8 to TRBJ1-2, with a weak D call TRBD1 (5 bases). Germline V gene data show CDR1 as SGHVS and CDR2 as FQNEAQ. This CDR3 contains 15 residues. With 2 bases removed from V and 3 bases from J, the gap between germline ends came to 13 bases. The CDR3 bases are TGTGCCAGCAGCTTAATCCAGGGACCTCACTATGGCTACACCTTC. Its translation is CASSLIQGPHYGYTF.

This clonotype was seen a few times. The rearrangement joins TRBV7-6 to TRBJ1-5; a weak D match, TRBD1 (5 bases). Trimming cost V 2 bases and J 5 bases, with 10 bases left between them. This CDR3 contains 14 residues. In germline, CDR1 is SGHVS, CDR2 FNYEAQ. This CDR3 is CASSLPGNDQPQHF. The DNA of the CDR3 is TGTGCCAGCAGCTTACCAGGGAATGATCAGCCCCAGCATTTT.

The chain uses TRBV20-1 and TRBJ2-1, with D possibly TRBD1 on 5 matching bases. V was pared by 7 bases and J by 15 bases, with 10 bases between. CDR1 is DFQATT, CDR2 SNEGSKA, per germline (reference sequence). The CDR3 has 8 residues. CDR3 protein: CSVGVPFF. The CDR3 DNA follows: TGCAGTGTAGGGGTACCGTTCTTC.

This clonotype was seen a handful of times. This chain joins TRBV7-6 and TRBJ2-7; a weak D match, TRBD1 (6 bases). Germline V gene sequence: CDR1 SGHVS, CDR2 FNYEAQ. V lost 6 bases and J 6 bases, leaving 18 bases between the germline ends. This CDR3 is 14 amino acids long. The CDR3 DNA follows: TGTGCCAGCAGTGATACAGGGATTTGGGGCGAGCAGTACGTC. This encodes CASSDTGIWGEQYV.

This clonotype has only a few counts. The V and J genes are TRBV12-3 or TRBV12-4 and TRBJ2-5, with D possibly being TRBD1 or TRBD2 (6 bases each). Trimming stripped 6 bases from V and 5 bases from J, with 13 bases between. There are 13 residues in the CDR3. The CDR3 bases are TGTGCCAGCAGCTCAGGGGACTTGGAGACCCAGTACTTC. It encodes CASSSGDLETQYF.

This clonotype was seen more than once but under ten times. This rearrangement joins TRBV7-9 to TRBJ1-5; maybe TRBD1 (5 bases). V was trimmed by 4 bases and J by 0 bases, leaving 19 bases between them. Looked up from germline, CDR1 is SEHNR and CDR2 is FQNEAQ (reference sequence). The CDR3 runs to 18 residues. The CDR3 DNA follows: TGTGCCAGCAGCTCAACGGACCGACAGTTTGATAGCAATCAGCCCCAGCATTTT. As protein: CASSSTDRQFDSNQPQHF.